The 9 T cell receptor beta chains below come from one sample, sequenced in a study of OX40 agonist ivuxolimab in advanced cancers. The protocol used for the library was the immunoSEQ multiplex PCR assay. TCRdb mirrors the immuneACCESS table, restricted to in-frame sequences. Some clones are absent from its copies; in checked studies, under half trace to an unresolved V gene, and the reason for the others is unknown. Within this sample are under 30,000 clones, with around 86% of them counted one time only. The ten largest clones represent around 28% of the sample. The starting material was CD4+ or CD8+ T cells sorted from blood, obtained in a trial of the OX40 agonist ivuxolimab. All receptors derive from an adult with an advanced solid tumor such as melanoma, head and neck, liver or kidney cancer.

V gene TRBV6-6 combines with J gene TRBJ1-1; weak D call: TRBD1 (5 bases). The CDR3 is 16 amino acids. The germline V gene has CDR1 MNHNY and CDR2 SVGAGI (reference sequence). V gave up 4 bases and J gave up 2 bases, with 17 bases separating them. This chain's CDR3 is CASSWGTLEDNTEAFF. Here the CDR3 DNA reads TGTGCCAGCAGTTGGGGGACCCTCGAAGATAACACTGAAGCTTTCTTT.

The CDR3 nucleotides read TGTGCCAGTAGTCCTGACAGGAGCTCCTACAATGAGCAGTTCTTC. Translated, it gives CASSPDRSSYNEQFF. The chain carries TRBV19 and TRBJ2-1; D perhaps matches TRBD1 (6 bases). Germline V gene sequence: CDR1 LNHDA, CDR2 SQIVND (reference sequence). This CDR3 spans 15 amino acids. Trimming stripped 5 bases from V and 0 bases from J, with 11 bases between.

The chain joins TRBV13 to TRBJ2-5; D is undetermined. Germline V gene data show CDR1 as PRHDT and CDR2 as FYEKMQ (reference sequence). V gave up 2 bases and J gave up 5 bases, with 12 bases separating them. The CDR3 covers 14 residues. This CDR3 reads CASSLYGVGETQYF. For the CDR3, the DNA is TGTGCCAGCAGCTTATATGGGGTTGGGGAGACCCAGTACTTC.

V usage is TRBV7-9 and J usage is TRBJ2-7; unclear D gene. CDR1 and CDR2 (germline): SEHNR, FQNEAQ (reference sequence). Trimming left V 7 bases short and J 2 bases short, with 15 bases between. This CDR3 comprises 14 residues. CDR3 bases: TGTGCCAGCACCACGATTTCAGGTGCCTACGAGCAGTACTTC. Its translation: CASTTISGAYEQYF.

The chain links TRBV19 to TRBJ2-7; no clear D gene. Germline V gene sequence: CDR1 LNHDA, CDR2 SQIVND (reference sequence). Trimming removed 6 bases at V and 2 bases at J, with 11 bases between. This CDR3 is 13 amino acids long. CDR3 amino acids: CASRMEQTYEQYF. The CDR3 DNA sequence: TGTGCCAGTAGGATGGAGCAGACCTACGAGCAGTACTTC. Full variable domain (outside the CDR3, taken from reference TRBV19 and TRBJ2-7): DGGITQSPKYLFRKEGQNVTLSCEQNLNHDAMYWYRQDPGQGLRLIYYSQIVNDFQKGDIAEGYSVSREKKESFPLTVTSAQKNPTAFYLCASRMEQTYEQYFGPGTRLTVT.

The chain recombines TRBV11-2 with TRBJ2-3; maybe TRBD1 (5 bases). Germline values: CDR1 SGHAT, CDR2 FQNNGV. Deletions cut 5 bases from V and 6 bases from J, with 12 bases between. This CDR3 region has 13 residues. The CDR3 DNA reads TGTGCCAGCAGCAAGGGGTTCCCGGATACGCAGTATTTT. This sequence encodes CASSKGFPDTQYF.

This chain uses TRBV6-5 with TRBJ1-1, with D tentatively TRBD1 (6 bases). The CDR3 totals 15 residues. Germline V lookup: CDR1 MNHEY, CDR2 SVGAGI. V lost 0 bases to trimming and J lost 7 bases, with 15 bases between them. CDR3 loop: CASSYSGQGYDEAFF. CDR3 bases: TGTGCCAGCAGTTACTCAGGGCAGGGGTACGATGAAGCTTTCTTT.

The gene calls are TRBV5-3 and TRBJ1-6; TRBD1 agrees at 7 bases. TRBV5-3 qualifies as an ORF whose function is uncertain. The CDR3 has 15 amino acids. With 3 bases clipped from V and 0 bases from J, the junction kept 0 bases outside the gene matches. Written as DNA, the CDR3 is TGTGCCAGAAGCTGGGACAGCTCCTATAATTCACCCCTCCACTTT. This codes for CARSWDSSYNSPLHF.

V and J are TRBV13 and TRBJ2-5, with D perhaps matching TRBD2 (6 bases). V was trimmed by 3 bases and J by 1 base, leaving 12 bases between them. Germline loops: CDR1 PRHDT, CDR2 FYEKMQ (reference sequence). This CDR3 contains 15 residues. As DNA, the CDR3 is TGTGCCAGCAGCTTCGTCGGGGGACCCCAAGAGACCCAGTACTTC. Translated, it gives CASSFVGGPQETQYF.